This T cell receptor beta chain was identified in a study of cytomegalovirus exposure and HLA in healthy donors. Study results and caveats: Sequencing depth across donors, presence/absence analyses assumed, was roughly uniform. Several V segments, TRBV6-2 and TRBV6-3 among them, could not be told apart and were dropped. Cytomegalovirus association was listed for about 160 TCR beta chains.

The PCR ran on 60 Vbeta and 13 Jbeta primers. Measured with immunoSEQ multiplex PCR; TCRdb has only the in-frame clones, and not every one. The repertoire holds around 81,000 clones, about two thirds seen once, with 5% to 6% in the top ten. With regard to this clone: What it binds is unknown. Distinct nucleotide sequences in the sample also encode this CDR3.

Looked up from germline, CDR1 is KGHSH and CDR2 is LQKENI. With 3 bases removed from V and 2 bases from J, the gap between germline ends came to 4 bases. The CDR3 runs 12 residues. The sequenced sample was PBMCs. This rearrangement joins TRBV18 to TRBJ2-5; no clear D gene. The sequence came from a man in his thirties or forties in good health and CMV-seropositive. CDR3 DNA sequence: TGTGCCAGCTCACCGTCTCAAGAGACCCAGTACTTC. It yields the protein CASSPSQETQYF.